These T cell receptor beta chains were read from a single sample in a study of response to subunit inactivated influenza vaccine. TCRdb called the RT-PCR reads again in MiXCR, with one record for every CDR3 protein. The data show 500,000 to 600,000 distinct CDR3 sequences, with 12% to 15% seen just once and 11% held by the top ten. The input for sequencing was PBMCs from blood, taken roughly 12 days after vaccination. All receptors come from a man aged 45-65 years who received an inactivated influenza vaccine. Both conserved end residues are part of each CDR3. Fields, in order: CDR3 DNA, CDR3 protein, J gene, D gene, V gene, clone size. D genes are given only for firm matches. Part of the rows lack a size; the others show once, few, many or a class for expanded clones.

CDR3 DNA: TGTGCCAGCAGTATTAGCGGGACCTTCTACAATGAGCAGTTCTTC
CDR3 protein: CASSISGTFYNEQFF
J gene: TRBJ2-1
D gene: TRBD2
V gene: TRBV6-2/TRBV6-3
clone size: many

CDR3 DNA: TGTGCCAGCAGCCATGGGGGGGGCCGTGGGAATTCACCCCTCCACTTT
CDR3 protein: CASSHGGGRGNSPLHF
J gene: TRBJ1-6
D gene: -
V gene: TRBV3-1
clone size: -

CDR3 DNA: TGTGCCAGCAGTGAACAATATAGCAATCAGCCCCAGCATTTT
CDR3 protein: CASSEQYSNQPQHF
J gene: TRBJ1-5
D gene: -
V gene: TRBV2
clone size: few

CDR3 DNA: TGTGCCAGCAGTTTGAGGAGGGGGCAAAATCAGCCCCAGCATTTT
CDR3 protein: CASSLRRGQNQPQHF
J gene: TRBJ1-5
D gene: TRBD1
V gene: TRBV28
clone size: -

CDR3 DNA: TGCAGTGCTGGAGGTTTGGAGCAGTACTTC
CDR3 protein: CSAGGLEQYF
J gene: TRBJ2-7
D gene: -
V gene: TRBV20-1
clone size: few

CDR3 DNA: TGTGCCAGCAGACCCAGAAGAGGACAGGGGAACACCGGGGAGCTGTTTTTT
CDR3 protein: CASRPRRGQGNTGELFF
J gene: TRBJ2-2
D gene: TRBD1
V gene: TRBV6-1
clone size: -

CDR3 DNA: TGTGCCTGGAGGCAGCAAGGGACTTTCTATGGCTACACCTTC
CDR3 protein: CAWRQQGTFYGYTF
J gene: TRBJ1-2
D gene: -
V gene: TRBV30
clone size: -

CDR3 DNA: TGCGCCAGCAGCTTTCAAGGAGGCGTGAACACTGAAGCTTTCTTT
CDR3 protein: CASSFQGGVNTEAFF
J gene: TRBJ1-1
D gene: -
V gene: TRBV5-1
clone size: many

CDR3 DNA: TGTGCCAGCAGCCAATTCCTCTACAATGAGCAGTTCTTC
CDR3 protein: CASSQFLYNEQFF
J gene: TRBJ2-1
D gene: -
V gene: TRBV14
clone size: -

CDR3 DNA: TGTGCCAGCACCCCCGGAGACGGGAAGGACACCGGGGAGCTGTTTTTT
CDR3 protein: CASTPGDGKDTGELFF
J gene: TRBJ2-2
D gene: -
V gene: TRBV6-2/TRBV6-3
clone size: -

CDR3 DNA: TGTGCCAGCAGCTTTGTGTTAGGGGATGAGCAGTTCTTC
CDR3 protein: CASSFVLGDEQFF
J gene: TRBJ2-1
D gene: -
V gene: TRBV7-9
clone size: few

CDR3 DNA: TGTGCCACCAAGGGGGGATACCGGGGGGTTGAGCAGTTCTTC
CDR3 protein: CATKGGYRGVEQFF
J gene: TRBJ2-1
D gene: -
V gene: TRBV6-2/TRBV6-3
clone size: many

CDR3 DNA: TGTGCCAGTAGGGAGACAGCAACAAATCAGCCCCAGCATTTT
CDR3 protein: CASRETATNQPQHF
J gene: TRBJ1-5
D gene: -
V gene: TRBV19
clone size: few

CDR3 DNA: TGTGCCACCAGCGCTGTTAGACAGGGAAGGACTGAAGCTTTCTTT
CDR3 protein: CATSAVRQGRTEAFF
J gene: TRBJ1-1
D gene: TRBD1
V gene: TRBV15
clone size: few

CDR3 DNA: TGTGCCAGCAGTTTATCATACCTAGGGACAGGATATGGCTACACCTTC
CDR3 protein: CASSLSYLGTGYGYTF
J gene: TRBJ1-2
D gene: TRBD1
V gene: TRBV28
clone size: few

CDR3 DNA: TGTGCCAGCAGTTTACGCCAGTCCCTGGGGTATAGCACAGATACGCAGTATTTT
CDR3 protein: CASSLRQSLGYSTDTQYF
J gene: TRBJ2-3
D gene: -
V gene: TRBV28
clone size: few

CDR3 DNA: TGTGCCAGCAGCTTACCCGGCTCCTATAATTCACCCCTCCACTTT
CDR3 protein: CASSLPGSYNSPLHF
J gene: TRBJ1-6
D gene: -
V gene: TRBV7-9
clone size: -

CDR3 DNA: TGTGCCAGCACCCCTGGACTAGCGGGAGTAGGAAATGAGCAGTTCTTC
CDR3 protein: CASTPGLAGVGNEQFF
J gene: TRBJ2-1
D gene: TRBD2
V gene: TRBV12-3/TRBV12-4
clone size: few

CDR3 DNA: TGTGCCAGCAGCTTAGGATCTAGCGGGAGGATCTATGAGCAGTTCTTC
CDR3 protein: CASSLGSSGRIYEQFF
J gene: TRBJ2-1
D gene: TRBD2
V gene: TRBV7-9
clone size: -

CDR3 DNA: TGTGCCAGCAGCTTAGGGGGGGGATGGGCCACCTACGAGCAGTACTTC
CDR3 protein: CASSLGGGWATYEQYF
J gene: TRBJ2-7
D gene: TRBD2
V gene: TRBV7-2
clone size: -

CDR3 DNA: TGTGCCAGCAGCTACACGGGACAGAAGATCTATGGCTACACCTTC
CDR3 protein: CASSYTGQKIYGYTF
J gene: TRBJ1-2
D gene: TRBD1
V gene: TRBV12-3/TRBV12-4
clone size: -

CDR3 DNA: TGTGCCAGCAGTTACAGGGCAGGGGATTCACCCCTCCACTTT
CDR3 protein: CASSYRAGDSPLHF
J gene: TRBJ1-6
D gene: -
V gene: TRBV6-5
clone size: -

CDR3 DNA: TGTGCCAGCTCACCGACAGGGGATGGGAACACCTTC
CDR3 protein: CASSPTGDGNTF
J gene: TRBJ1-2
D gene: TRBD1
V gene: TRBV18
clone size: -

CDR3 DNA: TGTGCCAGCAGGGCAATTAACAGGGAGCTGTTTTTT
CDR3 protein: CASRAINRELFF
J gene: TRBJ2-2
D gene: -
V gene: TRBV6-6
clone size: -

CDR3 DNA: TGTGCCAGCAGCACGACAGGGGGTGAGCAGTTCTTC
CDR3 protein: CASSTTGGEQFF
J gene: TRBJ2-1
D gene: TRBD1
V gene: TRBV12-3/TRBV12-4
clone size: many

CDR3 DNA: TGCGCCAGCAGCTTGGACAGGAACCAGTATGGCTACACCTTC
CDR3 protein: CASSLDRNQYGYTF
J gene: TRBJ1-2
D gene: -
V gene: TRBV5-1
clone size: few

CDR3 DNA: TGTGCCAGCAGTTCCGTAGCAGTGTTGGAGACCCAGTACTTC
CDR3 protein: CASSSVAVLETQYF
J gene: TRBJ2-5
D gene: -
V gene: TRBV28
clone size: -

CDR3 DNA: TGTGCCAGCGGGGGGCAGGTCAGGGAGACCCAGTACTTC
CDR3 protein: CASGGQVRETQYF
J gene: TRBJ2-5
D gene: -
V gene: TRBV9
clone size: -

CDR3 DNA: TGTGCCAGCAGCGGCTTTAGCGGGAGGTTCCACGAGCAGTACTTC
CDR3 protein: CASSGFSGRFHEQYF
J gene: TRBJ2-7
D gene: TRBD2
V gene: TRBV5-6
clone size: -

CDR3 DNA: TGTGCCAGCAGCTTAGTAGCGGGAACTTACAATGAGCAGTTCTTC
CDR3 protein: CASSLVAGTYNEQFF
J gene: TRBJ2-1
D gene: TRBD2
V gene: TRBV7-2
clone size: few

CDR3 DNA: TGCAGTGCTACGGGTGAGGCGTACGAGCAGTACTTC
CDR3 protein: CSATGEAYEQYF
J gene: TRBJ2-7
D gene: -
V gene: TRBV20-1
clone size: -

CDR3 DNA: TGCGCCAGCAGCCAAGATCAAGCGGTTACAGATACGCAGTATTTT
CDR3 protein: CASSQDQAVTDTQYF
J gene: TRBJ2-3
D gene: -
V gene: TRBV4-1
clone size: many

CDR3 DNA: TGCAGTGCAATCCGGGACGGGTACACCGGGGAGCTGTTTTTT
CDR3 protein: CSAIRDGYTGELFF
J gene: TRBJ2-2
D gene: -
V gene: TRBV20-1
clone size: many

CDR3 DNA: TGTGCCAGCAGCTTACGCCGAGGACTTTACAATGAGCAGTTCTTC
CDR3 protein: CASSLRRGLYNEQFF
J gene: TRBJ2-1
D gene: -
V gene: TRBV7-3
clone size: few

CDR3 DNA: TGTGCCAGCAGCTTAGATCCCATCCCCACCGGGGAGCTGTTTTTT
CDR3 protein: CASSLDPIPTGELFF
J gene: TRBJ2-2
D gene: -
V gene: TRBV11-2
clone size: -

CDR3 DNA: TGTGCCAGCAGTAGGGGACTGGGGGGAGGTATTGAAGCTTTCTTT
CDR3 protein: CASSRGLGGGIEAFF
J gene: TRBJ1-1
D gene: -
V gene: TRBV6-1
clone size: few